The rows below give T cell receptor beta chains drawn from one sample of a study of neurological immune-mediated disorders. TCRdb ran MiXCR on the 5' RACE reads and lists one entry per CDR3 protein. Found here are about 74,000 distinct CDR3 sequences, 5.2% of them singletons; the top ten hold around 7.2%. Sequences were obtained from PBMCs. The receptors stem from a man between 18 and 35 years old with multiple sclerosis. The CDR3 runs from the conserved cysteine through the conserved F or W. D genes are given only for firm matches. Each size is once, few or many counts, or a class when the clone is expanded.

TRBD1,many,TRBJ2-7,TRBV30,TGTGCCTGGAGAAGAGGACAGGGGGCCTACGAGCAGTACTTC,CAWRRGQGAYEQYF
TRBD2,many,TRBJ2-7,TRBV20-1,TGCAGTGCGCTCCTAGCGGGAGAAGTCGAGCAGTACTTC,CSALLAGEVEQYF
.,few,TRBJ2-3,TRBV27,TGTGCCAGCAGGGACGGAGATACGCAGTATTTT,CASRDGDTQYF
.,many,TRBJ2-7,TRBV21-1,TGTGCCAGCCCGGACCCCTTACGAGGGCCACCGAAGTACGAGCAGTACTTC,CASPDPLRGPPKYEQYF
.,many,TRBJ2-7,TRBV20-1,TGCAGTGCTAGAGGGCGGCAGCTACCCACTAGCCACGAGCAGTACTTC,CSARGRQLPTSHEQYF
.,many,TRBJ1-1,TRBV12-3/TRBV12-4,TGTGCCAGCGGGTCTCCTGGGGGGGAAGCTTTCTTT,CASGSPGGEAFF
TRBD2,many,TRBJ2-1,TRBV11-3,TGTGCCAGCAGCTTAGGGGAGCTAGCGGGAGATGAGCAGTTCTTC,CASSLGELAGDEQFF
.,many,TRBJ2-7,TRBV6-2/TRBV6-3,TGTGCCAGCAGGGGGGACACCGCCTACGAGCAGTACTTC,CASRGDTAYEQYF
TRBD2,many,TRBJ2-4,TRBV7-6,TGTGCCAGCAGCCTTTCTGGGACTAACAACATTCAGTACTTC,CASSLSGTNNIQYF
.,many,TRBJ1-1,TRBV5-5,TGTGCCAGCAGCTTGGTACCGAGGGGCTACACTGAAGCTTTCTTT,CASSLVPRGYTEAFF